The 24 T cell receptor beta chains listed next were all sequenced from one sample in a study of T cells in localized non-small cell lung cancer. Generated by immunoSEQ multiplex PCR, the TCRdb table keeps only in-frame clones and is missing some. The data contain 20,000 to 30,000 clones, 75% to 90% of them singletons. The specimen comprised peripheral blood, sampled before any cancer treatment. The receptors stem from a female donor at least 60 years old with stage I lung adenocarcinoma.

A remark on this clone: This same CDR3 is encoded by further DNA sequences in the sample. CDR3 nucleotides: TGTGCCTGGAGTCCCCCCCGACAGGGCATTAGTCGGACTGAAGCTTTCTTT. It translates to CAWSPPRQGISRTEAFF. The chain employs TRBV30 and TRBJ1-1, with 7 nucleotides matching TRBD1. V shed 2 bases, J shed 5 bases, and the junction held 17 bases outside the gene matches. CDR3 length: 17 residues. The germline V gene encodes CDR1 GTSNPN and CDR2 SVGIG (reference sequence). Supplemented by reference TRBV30 and TRBJ1-1, the full variable domain reads SQTIHQWPATLVQPVGSPLSLECTVEGTSNPNLYWYRQAAGRGLQLLFYSVGIGQISSEVPQNLSASRPQDRQFILSSKKLLLSDSGFYLCAWSPPRQGISRTEAFFGQGTRLTVV.

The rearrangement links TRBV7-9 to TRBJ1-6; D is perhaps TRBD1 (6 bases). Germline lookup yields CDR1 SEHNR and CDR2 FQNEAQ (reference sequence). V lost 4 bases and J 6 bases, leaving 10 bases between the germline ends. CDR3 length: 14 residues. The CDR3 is CASSSTGINSPLHF. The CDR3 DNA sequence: TGTGCCAGCAGCTCGACAGGTATTAATTCACCCCTCCACTTT.

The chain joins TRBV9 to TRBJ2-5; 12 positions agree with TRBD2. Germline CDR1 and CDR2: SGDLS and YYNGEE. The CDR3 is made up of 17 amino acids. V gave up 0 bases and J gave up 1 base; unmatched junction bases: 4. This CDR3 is CASSVGPSGGAQETQYF. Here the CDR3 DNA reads TGTGCCAGCAGCGTAGGGCCTAGCGGGGGGGCCCAAGAGACCCAGTACTTC.

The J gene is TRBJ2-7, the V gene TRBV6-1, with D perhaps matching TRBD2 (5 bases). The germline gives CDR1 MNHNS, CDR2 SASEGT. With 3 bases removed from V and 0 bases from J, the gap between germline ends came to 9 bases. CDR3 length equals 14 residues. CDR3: CASSDSRGSYEQYF. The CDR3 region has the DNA TGTGCCAGCAGTGATAGCCGGGGCTCCTACGAGCAGTACTTC.

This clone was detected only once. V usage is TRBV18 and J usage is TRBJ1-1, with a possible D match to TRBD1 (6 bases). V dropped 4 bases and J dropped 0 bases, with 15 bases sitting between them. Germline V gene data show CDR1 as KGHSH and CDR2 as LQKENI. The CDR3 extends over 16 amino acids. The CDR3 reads CASSQSGQPMNTEAFF. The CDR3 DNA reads TGTGCCAGCTCACAGTCTGGACAGCCTATGAACACTGAAGCTTTCTTT.

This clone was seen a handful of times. The CDR3: CASSGGNRGGVEQFF. CDR3 coding DNA: TGTGCCAGCAGTGGGGGAAACAGGGGAGGCGTTGAGCAGTTCTTC. The rearrangement links TRBV6-1 to TRBJ2-1; TRBD1 is a possible D gene (7 bases). The CDR3 loop spans 15 amino acids. Looked up from germline, CDR1 is MNHNS and CDR2 is SASEGT. Trimming cost V 4 bases and J 9 bases, with 19 bases left between them.

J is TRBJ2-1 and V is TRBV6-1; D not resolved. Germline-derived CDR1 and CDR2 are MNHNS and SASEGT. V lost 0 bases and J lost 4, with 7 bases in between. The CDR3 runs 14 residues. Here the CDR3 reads CASSEAGRYNEQFF. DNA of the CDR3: TGTGCCAGCAGTGAAGCCGGCAGATACAATGAGCAGTTCTTC.

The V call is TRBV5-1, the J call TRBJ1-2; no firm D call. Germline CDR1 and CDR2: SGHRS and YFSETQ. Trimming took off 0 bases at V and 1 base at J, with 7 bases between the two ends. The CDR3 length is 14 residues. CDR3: CASSLEAINYGYTF. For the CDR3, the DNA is TGCGCCAGCAGCTTGGAGGCGATTAACTATGGCTACACCTTC.

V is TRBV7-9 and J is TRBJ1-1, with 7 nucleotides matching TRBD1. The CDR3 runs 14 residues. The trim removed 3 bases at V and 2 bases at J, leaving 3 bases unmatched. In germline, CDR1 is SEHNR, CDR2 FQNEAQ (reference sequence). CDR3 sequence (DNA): TGTGCCAGCAGCTTCGGACAGGTAAACACTGAAGCTTTCTTT. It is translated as CASSFGQVNTEAFF.

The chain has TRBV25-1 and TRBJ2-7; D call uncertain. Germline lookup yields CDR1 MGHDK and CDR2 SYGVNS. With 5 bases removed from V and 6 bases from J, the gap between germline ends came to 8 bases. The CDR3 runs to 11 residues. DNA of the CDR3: TGTGCCAGCAGTTCTACGTCCGAGCAGTACTTC. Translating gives CASSSTSEQYF.

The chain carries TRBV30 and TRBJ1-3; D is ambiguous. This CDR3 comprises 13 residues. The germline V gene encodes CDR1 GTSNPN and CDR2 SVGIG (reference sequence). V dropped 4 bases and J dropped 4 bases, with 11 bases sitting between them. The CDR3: CAWKNRAGNTIYF. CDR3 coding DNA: TGTGCCTGGAAAAACCGGGCCGGAAACACCATATATTTT.

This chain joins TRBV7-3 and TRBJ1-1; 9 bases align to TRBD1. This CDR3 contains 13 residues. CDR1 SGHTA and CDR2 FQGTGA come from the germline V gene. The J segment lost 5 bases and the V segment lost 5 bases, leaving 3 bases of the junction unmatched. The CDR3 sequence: CASSRQGGTEAFF. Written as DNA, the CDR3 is TGTGCCAGCAGCCGACAGGGGGGAACTGAAGCTTTCTTT. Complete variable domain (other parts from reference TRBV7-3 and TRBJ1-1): GAGVSQTPSNKVTEKGKYVELRCDPISGHTALYWYRQSLGQGPEFLIYFQGTGAADDSGLPNDRFFAVRPEGSVSTLKIQRTERGDSAVYLCASSRQGGTEAFFGQGTRLTVV.

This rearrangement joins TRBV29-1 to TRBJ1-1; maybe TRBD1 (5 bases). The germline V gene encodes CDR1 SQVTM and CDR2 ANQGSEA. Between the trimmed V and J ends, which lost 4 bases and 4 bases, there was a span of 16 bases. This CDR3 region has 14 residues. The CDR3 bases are TGCAGCGTTGGACTTTTGGGGGGAATCACTGAAGCTTTCTTT. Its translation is CSVGLLGGITEAFF.

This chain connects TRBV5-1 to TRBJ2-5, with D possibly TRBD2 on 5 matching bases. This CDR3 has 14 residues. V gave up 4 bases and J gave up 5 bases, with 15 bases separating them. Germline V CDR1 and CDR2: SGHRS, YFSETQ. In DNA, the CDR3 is TGCGCCAGCAGCCGCGAGGGAAGTTCGGAGACCCAGTACTTC. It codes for CASSREGSSETQYF.

CDR3 protein: CASTQFEQFF. The CDR3 region has the DNA TGTGCCAGCACCCAGTTTGAGCAGTTCTTC. V is TRBV2 and J is TRBJ2-1, with D unresolved. V dropped 7 bases and J dropped 9 bases, with 7 bases sitting between them. The germline V gene encodes CDR1 SNHLY and CDR2 FYNNEI. The CDR3 totals 10 residues. The entire variable domain, with the rest obtained from reference TRBV2 and TRBJ2-1, is as follows: EPEVTQTPSHQVTQMGQEVILRCVPISNHLYFYWYRQILGQKVEFLVSFYNNEISEKSEIFDDQFSVERPDGSNFTLKIRSTKLEDSAMYFCASTQFEQFFGPGTRLTVL.

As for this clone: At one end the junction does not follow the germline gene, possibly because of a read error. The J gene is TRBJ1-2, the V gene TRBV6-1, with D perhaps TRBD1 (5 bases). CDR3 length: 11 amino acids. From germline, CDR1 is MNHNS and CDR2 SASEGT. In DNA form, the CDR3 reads TGTGCCAGCAGTGAAACGGAGACAGCTCGCTTC. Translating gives CASSETETARF.

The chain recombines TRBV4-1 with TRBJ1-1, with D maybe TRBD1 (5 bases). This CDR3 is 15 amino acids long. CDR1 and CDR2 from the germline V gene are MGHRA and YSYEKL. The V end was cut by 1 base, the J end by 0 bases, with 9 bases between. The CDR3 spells CASSQGQNMNTEAFF. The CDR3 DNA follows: TGCGCCAGCAGCCAAGGACAGAACATGAACACTGAAGCTTTCTTT.

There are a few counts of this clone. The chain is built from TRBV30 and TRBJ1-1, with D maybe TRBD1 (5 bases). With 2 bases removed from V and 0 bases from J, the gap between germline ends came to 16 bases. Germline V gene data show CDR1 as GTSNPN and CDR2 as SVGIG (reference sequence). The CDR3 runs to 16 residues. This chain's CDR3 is CAWSPSFGGVNTEAFF. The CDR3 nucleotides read TGTGCCTGGAGTCCTTCTTTCGGGGGGGTGAACACTGAAGCTTTCTTT.

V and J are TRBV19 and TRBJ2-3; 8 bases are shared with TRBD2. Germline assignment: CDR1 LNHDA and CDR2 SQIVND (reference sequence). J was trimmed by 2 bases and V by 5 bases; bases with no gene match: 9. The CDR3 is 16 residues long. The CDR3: CASSPMSGGPTDTQYF. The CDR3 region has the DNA TGTGCCAGTAGTCCAATGAGCGGGGGCCCCACAGATACGCAGTATTTT.

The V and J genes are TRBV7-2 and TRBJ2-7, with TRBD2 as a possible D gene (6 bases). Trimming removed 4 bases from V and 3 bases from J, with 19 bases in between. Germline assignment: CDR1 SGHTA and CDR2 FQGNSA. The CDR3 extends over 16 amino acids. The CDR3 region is CASSSTWGVQYYEQYF. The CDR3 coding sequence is TGTGCCAGCAGCTCAACCTGGGGGGTGCAATACTACGAGCAGTACTTC.

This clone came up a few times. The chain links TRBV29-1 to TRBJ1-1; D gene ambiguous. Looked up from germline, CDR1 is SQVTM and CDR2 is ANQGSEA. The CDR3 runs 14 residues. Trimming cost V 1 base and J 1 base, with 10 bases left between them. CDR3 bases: TGCAGCGTTGAAGGGTCAGCATCGAACACTGAAGCTTTCTTT. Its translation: CSVEGSASNTEAFF.

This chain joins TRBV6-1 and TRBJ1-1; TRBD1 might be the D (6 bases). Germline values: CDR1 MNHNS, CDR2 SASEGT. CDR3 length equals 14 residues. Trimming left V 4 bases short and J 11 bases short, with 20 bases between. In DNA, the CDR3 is TGTGCCAGCAGTGGAGGGGGGCTTGGGCGGGAGGCTTTCTTT. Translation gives CASSGGGLGREAFF.

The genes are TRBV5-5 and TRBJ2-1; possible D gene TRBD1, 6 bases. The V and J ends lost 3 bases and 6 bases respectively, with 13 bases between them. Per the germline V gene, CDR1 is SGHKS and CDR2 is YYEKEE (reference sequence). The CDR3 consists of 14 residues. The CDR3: CASSSVGRGNEQFF. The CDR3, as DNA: TGTGCCAGCAGCTCTGTGGGCAGGGGCAATGAGCAGTTCTTC. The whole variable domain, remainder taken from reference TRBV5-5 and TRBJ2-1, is DAGVTQSPTHLIKTRGQQVTLRCSPISGHKSVSWYQQVLGQGPQFIFQYYEKEERGRGNFPDRFSARQFPNYSSELNVNALLLGDSALYLCASSSVGRGNEQFFGPGTRLTVL.

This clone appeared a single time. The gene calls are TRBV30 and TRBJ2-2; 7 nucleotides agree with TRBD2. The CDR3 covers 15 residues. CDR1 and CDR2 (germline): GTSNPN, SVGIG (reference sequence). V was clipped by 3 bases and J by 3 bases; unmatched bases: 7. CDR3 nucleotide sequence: TGTGCCTGGAGGACCGGCGGGAGCGACACCGGGGAGCTGTTTTTT. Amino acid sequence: CAWRTGGSDTGELFF.